The 27 T cell receptor beta chains in this list originate from one sample, sequenced in a study of technical replicates of blood from a handful of donors. Sequenced by immunoSEQ multiplex PCR; TCRdb stores in-frame clones only, minus some. The repertoire holds some 56,000 clones, nearly 95% seen once, with 2.5% to 4% in the top ten. Sequenced sample: PBMCs. The receptors derive from a human donor in good health. Some clones in this sample may be carry-over from other donors' samples.

The chain has TRBV11-2 and TRBJ2-7, with 8 positions matching TRBD2. The CDR3 has 16 residues. The V gene end was trimmed by 4 bases and the J gene end by 5 bases; junction bases not matched to a gene: 13. The germline V gene encodes CDR1 SGHAT and CDR2 FQNNGV. This CDR3 is CASSSLGGGPLHEQYF. The CDR3 DNA follows: TGTGCCAGCAGCTCTCTAGGCGGGGGGCCTCTCCACGAGCAGTACTTC.

This chain uses TRBV5-4 with TRBJ1-1; D is uncertain. V lost 5 bases and J 4 bases, leaving 18 bases between the germline ends. Germline V gives CDR1 SGHNT, CDR2 YYREEE (reference sequence). The CDR3 has 15 amino acids. The CDR3 DNA reads as TGTGCCAGCAGTCAAGGTTTTTCGGGTGGCACTGAAGCTTTCTTT. Its protein is CASSQGFSGGTEAFF.

V usage is TRBV6-1 and J usage is TRBJ2-2; TRBD1 aligns across 7 bases. CDR3 length: 14 residues. Trimming took 7 bases from V and 3 from J; bases not matched to a gene: 5. Per germline, CDR1 MNHNS and CDR2 SASEGT. The CDR3 is CASIRTGDTGELFF. The CDR3 coding sequence is TGTGCCAGCATTCGGACAGGTGACACCGGGGAGCTGTTTTTT.

The chain links TRBV7-8 to TRBJ1-5; 7 nucleotides match TRBD1. The CDR3 loop spans 14 amino acids. Trimming at V came to 4 bases and at J to 6 bases, leaving 6 bases not matched to a gene. Germline values: CDR1 SGHVS, CDR2 FQNEAQ. CDR3 nucleotides: TGTGCCAGCAGCTCTACAGGGGATGCTCAGCCCCAGCATTTT. Amino acids: CASSSTGDAQPQHF.

V usage is TRBV15 and J usage is TRBJ2-1, with TRBD2 identical over 9 bases. Germline V gives CDR1 LNHNV, CDR2 YYDKDF (reference sequence). V lost 0 bases, J lost 7 bases, and 4 bases stayed unmatched. CDR3 length: 15 amino acids. CDR3 nucleotide sequence: TGTGCCACCAGCAGAGAGCTAGCGGGGTCGAATGAGCAGTTCTTC. Residues: CATSRELAGSNEQFF. Complete variable domain (other parts from reference TRBV15 and TRBJ2-1): DAMVIQNPRYQVTQFGKPVTLSCSQTLNHNVMYWYQQKSSQAPKLLFHYYDKDFNNEADTPDNFQSRRPNTSFCFLDIRSPGLGDTAMYLCATSRELAGSNEQFFGPGTRLTVL.

This chain links TRBV9 with TRBJ2-7; 9 nucleotides line up with TRBD1. CDR1 is SGDLS, CDR2 YYNGEE, per germline. J lost 4 bases, V lost 4 bases, and 3 bases had no gene match. This CDR3 spans 13 amino acids. The CDR3 sequence is CASSQGTGYEQYF. The CDR3 DNA follows: TGTGCCAGCAGCCAGGGGACAGGGTACGAGCAGTACTTC.

This rearrangement joins TRBV5-3 to TRBJ2-5; TRBD2 is a possible D gene (5 bases). TRBV5-3 is noted as an ORF with a role that remains uncertain. V shed 4 bases and J shed 2 bases, with 6 bases lying between them. There are 12 residues in the CDR3. The CDR3 bases are TGTGCCAGAAGCCCGGGGCAAGAGACCCAGTACTTC. Translating gives CARSPGQETQYF.

The chain recombines TRBV10-3 with TRBJ1-6; D is undetermined. The CDR3 consists of 14 residues. CDR1 ENHRY and CDR2 SYGVKD come from the germline V gene. V lost 4 bases, J lost 6 bases, and 10 bases lay in between. The DNA for the CDR3 is TGTGCCATCAGTGCGGCGGAATCTAATTCACCCCTCCACTTT. It codes for CAISAAESNSPLHF.

This chain joins TRBV7-2 and TRBJ1-1, with a possible D match to TRBD1 (5 bases). Trimming pared 2 bases from V and 0 bases from J, leaving 10 bases between. The CDR3 extends over 15 amino acids. The germline V gene encodes CDR1 SGHTA and CDR2 FQGNSA. The CDR3 sequence is CASSLRTPLNTEAFF. CDR3 DNA sequence: TGTGCCAGCAGCTTACGGACACCTTTGAACACTGAAGCTTTCTTT.

The chain has TRBV20-1 and TRBJ2-5, with D unresolved. Germline V gives CDR1 DFQATT, CDR2 SNEGSKA (reference sequence). CDR3 length: 11 amino acids. Trimming cost V 1 base and J 3 bases, with 3 bases left between them. The CDR3 bases are TGCAGTGCTAGAGTAGAAGAGACCCAGTACTTC. This gives the protein CSARVEETQYF.

The V and J genes are TRBV7-2 and TRBJ1-3, with a weak D call TRBD1 (6 bases). V was cut by 4 bases and J by 0 bases, with 10 bases left in between. CDR1 is SGHTA and CDR2 is FQGNSA in the germline V gene. The CDR3 covers 15 residues. The CDR3 DNA sequence: TGTGCCAGCAGCTACGGACAGATCTCTGGAAACACCATATATTTT. Amino acid sequence: CASSYGQISGNTIYF.

This chain uses TRBV21-1 with TRBJ2-5; the table assigns TRBD1, which was not confirmed against the DNA. TRBV21-1 has pseudogene status. This CDR3 is built from 15 residues. CDR3 DNA: TGTGCCAGCAGACCTTTGGGACAGCTCCAAGAGACCCAGTACTTC. Its translation: CASRPLGQLQETQYF.

The chain joins TRBV19 to TRBJ2-1; 13 nucleotides align to TRBD2. The CDR3 is 19 residues long. The germline gives CDR1 LNHDA, CDR2 SQIVND (reference sequence). The V segment lost 5 bases and the J segment 0 bases; nucleotides outside the gene matches: 10. The CDR3 region has the DNA TGTGCCAGTAGTTCCCCAACTAGCGGGAGGGCGAGCTCCTACAATGAGCAGTTCTTC. As protein: CASSSPTSGRASSYNEQFF. The full variable domain, its missing parts supplied by reference TRBV19 and TRBJ2-1, is DGGITQSPKYLFRKEGQNVTLSCEQNLNHDAMYWYRQDPGQGLRLIYYSQIVNDFQKGDIAEGYSVSREKKESFPLTVTSAQKNPTAFYLCASSSPTSGRASSYNEQFFGPGTRLTVL.

The chain carries TRBV4-3 and TRBJ2-4; tentative D call: TRBD2 (7 bases). This CDR3 region has 15 residues. The germline V gene has CDR1 LGHNA and CDR2 YSLEER. Trimming took off 1 base at V and 6 bases at J, with 13 bases between the two ends. The CDR3 here is CASSQGSGEGNIQYF. In DNA form, the CDR3 reads TGCGCCAGCAGCCAAGGTTCAGGGGAGGGAAACATTCAGTACTTC.

V is TRBV7-9 and J is TRBJ2-1; 11 bases line up with TRBD2. The trim removed 1 base at V and 8 bases at J, leaving 4 bases unmatched. This CDR3 is built from 15 residues. Germline-derived CDR1 and CDR2 are SEHNR and FQNEAQ (reference sequence). Here the CDR3 reads CASSLGLAGGYEQFF. The DNA for the CDR3 is TGTGCCAGCAGCTTAGGGTTAGCGGGAGGGTATGAGCAGTTCTTC.

V gene TRBV4-1 combines with J gene TRBJ1-6; the match to TRBD1 covers 9 bases. This CDR3 region has 15 residues. The V gene end was trimmed by 3 bases and the J gene end by 7 bases; junction bases not matched to a gene: 4. Germline V gene sequence: CDR1 MGHRA, CDR2 YSYEKL. The CDR3 protein is CASSHGQGPNSPLHF. The DNA of the CDR3 is TGCGCCAGCAGCCACGGACAGGGGCCAAATTCACCCCTCCACTTT.

The chain has TRBV6-5 and TRBJ2-1; unclear D gene. CDR1 and CDR2 (germline): MNHEY, SVGAGI. Trimming cost V 2 bases and J 10 bases, with 18 bases left between them. The CDR3 contains 15 residues. CDR3 protein: CASSYHPGSVAEQFF. In DNA, the CDR3 is TGTGCCAGCAGTTACCACCCGGGTTCGGTTGCAGAGCAGTTCTTC.

The rearrangement links TRBV6-4 to TRBJ2-3; 8 bases map to TRBD1. V lost 8 bases to trimming and J lost 2 bases; unmatched junction nucleotides: 9. The CDR3 runs to 15 residues. CDR1 is MRHNA and CDR2 is SNTAGT in the germline V gene. CDR3 protein: CASSRETGDTDTQYF. In DNA form, the CDR3 reads TGTGCCAGCTCGCGAGAGACAGGGGACACAGATACGCAGTATTTT.

The chain carries TRBV7-8 and TRBJ2-1, with 11 positions matching TRBD2. Looked up from germline, CDR1 is SGHVS and CDR2 is FQNEAQ. The CDR3 loop spans 14 amino acids. V dropped 2 bases and J dropped 9; count of bases not matched to a gene: 3. CDR3 DNA: TGTGCCAGCAGCTTACGGCTAGCGGGAGGTGAGCAGTTCTTC. It encodes CASSLRLAGGEQFF.

The count of this clone is one. V and J are TRBV5-8 and TRBJ1-1; 9 bases line up with TRBD1. V lost 0 bases, J lost 4 bases, and 7 bases stayed unmatched. The CDR3 sequence is 16 residues long. Germline loops: CDR1 SGHTS, CDR2 YDEGEE. CDR3 loop: CASSLGGQGRSTEAFF. For the CDR3, the DNA is TGTGCCAGCAGCTTGGGGGGACAGGGACGAAGCACTGAAGCTTTCTTT.

The rearrangement uses TRBV5-6 and TRBJ1-5, with TRBD1 matching over 7 bases. After removal of 4 bases from V and 0 bases from J, the junction contained 7 bases not matched to a gene. The CDR3 length is 16 residues. CDR1 is SGHDT and CDR2 is YYEEEE in the germline V gene. The CDR3 nucleotides are TGTGCCAGCAGCCTACAGGGGAGGTATAGCAATCAGCCCCAGCATTTT. It yields the protein CASSLQGRYSNQPQHF.

J is TRBJ2-7 and V is TRBV9; a possible D gene is TRBD2 (5 bases). CDR1 and CDR2 from the germline V gene are SGDLS and YYNGEE. Trimming pared 7 bases from V and 2 bases from J, leaving 13 bases between. This CDR3 has 13 residues. DNA of the CDR3: TGTGCCAGCGCTCGGGGTTTGACCTACGAGCAGTACTTC. Protein product: CASARGLTYEQYF. Full variable domain (missing parts from reference TRBV9 and TRBJ2-7): DSGVTQTPKHLITATGQRVTLRCSPRSGDLSVYWYQQSLDQGLQFLIQYYNGEERAKGNILERFSAQQFPDLHSELNLSSLELGDSALYFCASARGLTYEQYFGPGTRLTVT.

This chain joins TRBV2 and TRBJ1-2; possibly TRBD1 for D (5 bases). The CDR3 has 12 residues. Germline-derived CDR1 and CDR2 are SNHLY and FYNNEI. V was cut by 8 bases and J by 8 bases, with 15 bases left in between. DNA for the CDR3: TGTGCCAGCGGATCAGGGCTACAGGGCTACACCTTC. Its translation is CASGSGLQGYTF.

The chain is built from TRBV5-1 and TRBJ2-5; 7 nucleotides agree with TRBD2. The CDR3 covers 17 residues. The V and J ends lost 3 bases and 2 bases, in that order; junction bases with no gene match: 13. Germline CDR1 is SGHRS and CDR2 is YFSETQ. CDR3 amino acids: CASSSDPGLLGQETQYF. The CDR3 DNA reads TGCGCCAGCAGCTCGGACCCGGGACTACTGGGGCAAGAGACCCAGTACTTC. Combining the CDR3 with reference TRBV5-1 and TRBJ2-5 gives the whole variable domain KAGVTQTPRYLIKTRGQQVTLSCSPISGHRSVSWYQQTPGQGLQFLFEYFSETQRNKGNFPGRFSGRQFSNSRSEMNVSTLELGDSALYLCASSSDPGLLGQETQYFGPGTRLLVL.

The chain links TRBV4-3 to TRBJ1-4, with a possible D match to TRBD1 (5 bases). V gave up 3 bases and J gave up 14 bases, with 10 bases separating them. The CDR3 extends over 11 amino acids. Germline V gene sequence: CDR1 LGHNA, CDR2 YSLEER. CDR3 in amino acids: CASSQGGSLFF. In DNA, the CDR3 is TGCGCCAGCAGCCAGGGGGGTAGTCTGTTTTTT.

There are a few counts of this clone. The rearrangement uses TRBV15 and TRBJ2-2; TRBD1 matches at 8 bases. This CDR3 has 15 residues. The germline V gene encodes CDR1 LNHNV and CDR2 YYDKDF (reference sequence). The V and J ends lost 5 bases and 4 bases, in that order; junction bases with no gene match: 6. The CDR3 nucleotides are TGTGCCACCAGCGGGGGACAGGAGACCACCGGGGAGCTGTTTTTT. It encodes CATSGGQETTGELFF.

The sample holds a few counts of this clone. The chain couples TRBV11-2 to TRBJ2-2, with 7 nucleotides matching TRBD2. V shed 8 bases, J shed 5 bases, and the junction held 14 bases outside the gene matches. Germline values: CDR1 SGHAT, CDR2 FQNNGV. CDR3 length: 16 amino acids. CDR3 sequence reads: CASRGGMGLITGELFF. The CDR3 DNA reads TGTGCCAGCCGGGGCGGGATGGGACTAATAACCGGGGAGCTGTTTTTT.